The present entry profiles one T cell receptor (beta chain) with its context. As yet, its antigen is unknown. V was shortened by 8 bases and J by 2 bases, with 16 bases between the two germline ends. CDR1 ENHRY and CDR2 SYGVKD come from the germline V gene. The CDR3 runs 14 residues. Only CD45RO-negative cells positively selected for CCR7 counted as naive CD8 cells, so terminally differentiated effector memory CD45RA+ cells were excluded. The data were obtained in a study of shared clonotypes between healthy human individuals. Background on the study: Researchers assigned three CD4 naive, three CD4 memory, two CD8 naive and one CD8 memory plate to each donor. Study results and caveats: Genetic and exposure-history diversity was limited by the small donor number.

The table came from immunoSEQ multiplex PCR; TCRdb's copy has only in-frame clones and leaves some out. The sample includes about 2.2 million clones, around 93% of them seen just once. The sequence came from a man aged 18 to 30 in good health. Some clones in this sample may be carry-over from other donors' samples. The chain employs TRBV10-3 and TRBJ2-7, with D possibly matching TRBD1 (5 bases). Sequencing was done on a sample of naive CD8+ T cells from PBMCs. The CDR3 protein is CAIRDDKGTYEQYF. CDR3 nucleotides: TGTGCCATCCGAGACGACAAGGGGACCTACGAGCAGTACTTC.